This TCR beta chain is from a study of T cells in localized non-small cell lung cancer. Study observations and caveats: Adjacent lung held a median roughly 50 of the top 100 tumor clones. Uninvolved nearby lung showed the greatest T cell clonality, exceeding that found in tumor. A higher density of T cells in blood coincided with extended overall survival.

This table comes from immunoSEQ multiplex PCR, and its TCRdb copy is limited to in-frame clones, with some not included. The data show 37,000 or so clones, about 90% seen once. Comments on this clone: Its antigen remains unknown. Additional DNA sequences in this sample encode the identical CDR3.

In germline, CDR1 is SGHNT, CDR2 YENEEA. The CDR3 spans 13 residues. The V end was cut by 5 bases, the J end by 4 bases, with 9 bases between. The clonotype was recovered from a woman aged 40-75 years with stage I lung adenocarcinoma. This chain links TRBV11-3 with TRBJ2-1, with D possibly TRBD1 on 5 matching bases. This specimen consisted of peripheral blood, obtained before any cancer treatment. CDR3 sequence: CASSPTGYNEQFF. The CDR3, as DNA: TGTGCCAGCAGCCCCACAGGTTACAATGAGCAGTTCTTC.